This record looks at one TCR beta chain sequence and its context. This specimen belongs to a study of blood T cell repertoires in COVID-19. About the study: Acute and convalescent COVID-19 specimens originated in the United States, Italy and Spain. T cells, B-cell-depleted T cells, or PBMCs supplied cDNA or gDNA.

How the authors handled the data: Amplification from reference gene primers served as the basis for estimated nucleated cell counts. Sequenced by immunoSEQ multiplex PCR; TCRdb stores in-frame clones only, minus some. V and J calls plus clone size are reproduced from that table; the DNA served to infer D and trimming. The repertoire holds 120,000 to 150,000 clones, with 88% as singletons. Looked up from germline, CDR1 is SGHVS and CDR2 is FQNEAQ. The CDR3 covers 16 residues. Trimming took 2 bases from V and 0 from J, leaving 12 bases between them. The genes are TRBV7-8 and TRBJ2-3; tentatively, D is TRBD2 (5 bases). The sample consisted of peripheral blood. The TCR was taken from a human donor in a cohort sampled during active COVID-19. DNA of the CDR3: TGTGCCAGCAGCTTAACCCCCCGCGGGAGCACAGATACGCAGTATTTT. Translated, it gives CASSLTPRGSTDTQYF.